A selection of T cell receptor beta chains follows, all from one sample in a study of shared clonotypes between healthy human individuals. Clones were sequenced by immunoSEQ multiplex PCR, and TCRdb holds only the in-frame ones, with some missing. The sample has some 2,000,000 clones, 85% to 95% seen once. The source material was naive CD4+ T cells sorted from blood. The source is a man aged 18 to 29 in good health. The CDR3 runs from the conserved cysteine through the conserved F or W.

J | V | CDR3
TRBJ2-7 | TRBV5-1 | CASRQGLPNEQYF
TRBJ2-1 | TRBV6-6 | CASSHDQLSSYNEQFF
TRBJ2-2 | TRBV5-1 | CASSLVDRDGGELFF
TRBJ1-2 | TRBV6-5 | CASSPSGKGNYGYTF
TRBJ1-6 | TRBV10-3 | CAISGGPETGSPLHF
TRBJ2-7 | TRBV18 | CASLTCGTGAYEQYF
TRBJ1-5 | TRBV19 | CASSTGLLNQPQHF
TRBJ2-5 | TRBV9 | CASSPSMTSGPPETQYF
TRBJ1-2 | TRBV9 | CASSPRGTGGYGYTF
TRBJ1-1 | TRBV21-1 | CASSNAPEAFF
TRBJ1-6 | TRBV7-2 | CASSLVATNSPLHF
TRBJ2-1 | TRBV5-1 | CASSLGGSDEQFF
TRBJ2-7 | TRBV7-2 | CASSVHRTYEQYF
TRBJ2-1 | TRBV30 | CAWSARPTSGRGDEQFF
TRBJ1-1 | TRBV25-1 | CASSSGTGALYTEAFF
TRBJ2-1 | TRBV5-4 | CASSAEGRSEQFF
TRBJ2-3 | TRBV4-3 | CASSQASEYTQYF
TRBJ2-5 | TRBV19 | CASSANARETQYF
TRBJ1-1 | TRBV28 | CASSWKGSDPFF
TRBJ2-7 | TRBV28 | CASSLSFYEQYF
TRBJ1-5 | TRBV7-9 | CASSLDRVDQPQHF
TRBJ2-7 | TRBV6-6 | CASSSGLAGVRYEQYF
TRBJ1-5 | TRBV30 | CAWSVEINQPQHF
TRBJ1-5 | TRBV6-6 | CASSPALSARNQPQHF
TRBJ2-3 | TRBV5-1 | CASSPASITDTQYF
TRBJ2-2 | TRBV6-5 | CASSYSSPQTPGELFF
TRBJ2-7 | TRBV9 | CASSVSPAYEQYF
TRBJ2-1 | TRBV10-3 | CAIRGDGKNNEQFF
TRBJ2-1 | TRBV29-1 | CSVAGTLAYNEQFF
TRBJ2-7 | TRBV5-1 | CASSLGDYEQYF
TRBJ1-1 | TRBV29-1 | CSVPGTRKNTEAFF
TRBJ1-6 | TRBV7-8 | CASSLWTGNNSPLHF
TRBJ2-7 | TRBV6-5 | CASSRGQGAGEQYF
TRBJ2-7 | TRBV20-1 | CSARFSYEQYF
TRBJ2-5 | TRBV5-1 | CASSLATGGLKTQYF
TRBJ2-5 | TRBV5-4 | CASSATSAAKAETQYF
TRBJ1-6 | TRBV6-1 | CASSGQGSSYNSPLHF
TRBJ1-2 | TRBV5-1 | CASSVPGTGGDGYTF
TRBJ1-6 | TRBV10-3 | CAATGGSYNSPLHF
TRBJ1-1 | TRBV7-9 | CASSPSGGRRAFF
TRBJ1-2 | TRBV27 | CASSREGADGNYGYTF
TRBJ2-5 | TRBV6-5 | CASRTASGGRETQYF
TRBJ2-1 | TRBV6-5 | CASSRLEEQFF
TRBJ2-7 | TRBV28 | CASIGQGVWYEQYF
TRBJ2-7 | TRBV5-1 | CASSPGWTYEQYF
TRBJ1-6 | TRBV10-1 | CASSDSYNSPLHF
TRBJ2-3 | TRBV30 | CAWGLAEDTQYF
TRBJ2-1 | TRBV6-1 | CASSDAIQRAYNEQFF
TRBJ2-3 | TRBV9 | CASSVDASTDTQYF
TRBJ1-2 | TRBV19 | CASSRRDSHYGYTF
TRBJ2-2 | TRBV27 | CASSRKREGYIRELFF
TRBJ1-6 | TRBV28 | CASSPVTDQSPLHF